This T cell receptor beta chain was sequenced in a study of blood T cells in healthy people across ages. For the second PCR, which ran for about 6 to 11 cycles, a sample-barcoded 5' primer and a J-beta primer mix were used. A tag from a template-switch adaptor with 12 random nucleotides marked each cDNA molecule. MiXCR, applied by TCRdb to the 5' RACE reads, yields one record per CDR3 protein. The sample has about 1.5 million distinct CDR3 sequences; less than 45% are singletons. This TCR was recovered from a woman aged 18-29 years in good health. The sequencing input was blood.

The CDR3, as DNA: TGTGCCAGCAGTTTAAGCCCCGGAGTCAAAAACATTCCGTACTTC. Translating it yields CASSLSPGVKNIPYF. The chain carries TRBV12-3 or TRBV12-4 and TRBJ2-7; D uncertain. V lost 2 bases, J lost 12 bases, and 23 bases lay in between. The CDR3 contains 15 residues.